The TCR beta chain under discussion was sequenced for a study of shared clonotypes between healthy human individuals (TCRdb year 2020). For the wider study: The cohort comprised a couple of women and a few men aged 18 to 49 years. Different laboratories and diverse techniques were used to prepare libraries and sequence TCR repertoires, to increase sequencing depth and limit assay-specific biases. Per donor, three plates each were used for CD4 naive and CD4 memory, two for CD8 naive, and one for CD8 memory. Between about 0.9 and 8.9 billion PBMCs per donor were obtained by leukapheresis. Blood TCR repertoires of about five healthy adults were deeply sequenced to estimate repertoire size and the extent of clonotype sharing between individuals. Overall study outcomes, separate from this receptor: Only blood was sampled, and tissue TCR repertoires likely differ from those in blood. When four donors were compared, the shared fraction of clonotypes was around 4.6% for naive CD4, about 4% for naive CD8, 2% to 2.5% for memory CD4, and under 0.5% for memory CD8. Because the study included only a small number of donors, the genetic and exposure-history diversity represented was limited. Pairwise subsampling indicated that sequencing depth was expected to affect the degree of clonotype sharing among donors. Naive subsets generally had larger estimated clonotype richness than memory subsets. Even with the large sequencing depth, rarefaction of the sorted-subset datasets indicated that sequencing was incomplete. Compared with non-shared clonotypes, clonotypes shared by all four sorted-subset donors had higher generation probabilities.

With regard to this clone: Its specific antigen is unknown. Per-nucleotide qualities are absent, and no much larger clonotype sits a single base away.

Donors were healthy HIV-negative adults with no recently reported acute infections or vaccinations. Every donor was a Caucasian adult residing in Nashville, Tennessee, USA. CD4+ T cells were enriched through magnetic negative selection, after which naive cells were positively selected on CD45RA and the remaining negative fraction served as the memory subset. After blood collection by leukapheresis, PBMCs were isolated using Ficoll-Histopaque density gradient centrifugation and then cryopreserved in the vapor phase of liquid nitrogen. Analytical flow cytometry was used to check the purity and quantity of every magnetically sorted T cell population. From each sorted fraction, genomic DNA was isolated and quantified by UV absorbance on a Nanodrop 2000c. Using the deep immunoSEQ assay, multiplex PCR amplified TCR CDR3 regions from genomic DNA. Extracted genomic DNA from each cell subset was distributed evenly across all wells of several immunoSEQ 96-well plates, and each plate was treated as a replicate. For sorted subsets, around 200 ng genomic DNA, equal to 30,000 or so T cell genomes, was loaded into each replicate PCR. The purified libraries were quantified using a Qubit 3.0 fluorometer, sized with a Bioanalyzer 2100, and then quantified again using the KAPA Library Quantification kit. Every immunoSEQ 96-well plate was sequenced on a dedicated single-read 150-cycle Illumina NextSeq 550 flow cell. As for the authors' bioinformatics: The immunoSEQ output contained only junctional sequences without quality scores, so filtering could not match that applied to full-length reads. Sequences were annotated with PyIR, a Python wrapper for IgBLAST v1.9, and V/J genes and CDR3 were assigned using IMGT germline references. Reads with weak V/J assignments (E-value above 1e-6), missing CDR3, stop codons, out-of-frame junctions, or ambiguous translated residues were removed. A V3J clonotype was defined by an identical inferred V gene, J gene, and CDR3 amino acid sequence. To compute the percentage overlap between repertoires, the number of shared unique clonotypes was divided by the size of the smaller repertoire. Repertoire richness was assessed with RTK rarefaction, the Chao1 estimator, and Recon v2.1 estimates of unobserved clonotypes. OLGA was used to compute generation probabilities for all TCRbeta clonotypes that the gDNA method yielded from several donors. TCRdb took over this immuneACCESS table, retaining in-frame rearrangements with V and J assigned. Such tables are incomplete; in checked studies, under half of the missing clones stem from an unresolved V gene, and the remainder is unexplained. The DNA gave D and trimming, while V, J and clone size come from that table. The sample table contains about 1.4 million clones; only one count was recorded for approximately 96% of them. The ten largest clones represent roughly 1.2% of the sample.

The sequence was collected from a man younger than 40 in good health. The sample comprised naive CD4+ T cells sorted from blood. In the paper's terms, the cell subset or site label means: CD45RA+ positively selected.

The CDR3 region: CASSEARLLKAFF. The DNA reads as follows: TGTGCCAGCAGTGAAGCCCGACTCCTGAAAGCTTTCTTT. The sequence is built from TRBV6-1 and TRBJ1-1, with the D gene not clear enough to name. V and J are truncated by 0 bases and 9 bases respectively, leaving an intervening sequence of 11 bases. The CDR3 measures 13 amino acids from cysteine to phenylalanine. Of the read, only the CDR3 DNA is kept; its 39 bases are in frame from base 1. Based on the germline V gene, the CDR1 and CDR2 sequences are MNHNS and SASEGT.